The sample holds a few counts of the clone carrying this TCR beta chain. MiXCR was run by TCRdb on the RACE reads, yielding one entry per CDR3 protein. The sample includes some 180,000 distinct CDR3 sequences, about 20% of them seen just once. Time point defined: patch test 1, 2 weeks after DPC sensitization. The treatment here: therapeutic diphenylcyclopropenone sensitization with weekly scalp DPC. Germline CDR1 SGHRS, CDR2 YFSETQ. J lost 4 bases, V lost 0 bases, and 10 bases had no gene match. This CDR3 is 17 amino acids long. This record belongs to a study of human T cells and chemical hapten exposure. The wider study: In the approximately 26-week study, patients were dosed weekly with diphenylcyclopropenone on the scalp throughout. Across samples, TCR yields varied, mostly owing to small differences in pooled library volumes.

The chain uses TRBV5-1 and TRBJ1-3; 7 nucleotides agree with TRBD1. This sequence originates from a woman in her forties or fifties with alopecia areata. Some clones in this sample may be carry-over from other donors' samples. Sequencing was performed on whole blood, taken in connection with sensitization to the hapten diphenylcyclopropenone (DPC). CDR3: CASSLVEGALSGNTIYF. As DNA, the CDR3 is TGCGCCAGCAGCTTGGTGGAGGGGGCGCTTTCCGGAAACACCATATATTTT.